This T cell receptor (beta chain) emerged from a study of cytomegalovirus exposure and HLA in healthy donors. Study-wide findings and caveats: For TCR beta chains, V- and J-gene trimming was later linked to a missense DCLRE1C variant.

PCR involved 60 Vbeta and 13 Jbeta primers. Clones were sequenced by immunoSEQ multiplex PCR, and TCRdb holds only the in-frame ones, with some missing. The table shows 130,000 or so clones, with roughly three quarters occurring only once. A word on this clone: The antigen is undetermined.

Germline assignment: CDR1 SGDLS and CDR2 YYNGEE. V lost 2 bases and J lost 2; bases outside the gene matches: 1. This CDR3 spans 15 amino acids. This clonotype originated in an older woman in good health and CMV-seronegative. The chain combines TRBV9 with TRBJ2-7, with 13 bases lining up with TRBD2. The material sequenced was PBMCs. The CDR3 here is CASSVGLAGAYEQYF. DNA for the CDR3: TGTGCCAGCAGCGTCGGACTAGCGGGGGCCTACGAGCAGTACTTC.